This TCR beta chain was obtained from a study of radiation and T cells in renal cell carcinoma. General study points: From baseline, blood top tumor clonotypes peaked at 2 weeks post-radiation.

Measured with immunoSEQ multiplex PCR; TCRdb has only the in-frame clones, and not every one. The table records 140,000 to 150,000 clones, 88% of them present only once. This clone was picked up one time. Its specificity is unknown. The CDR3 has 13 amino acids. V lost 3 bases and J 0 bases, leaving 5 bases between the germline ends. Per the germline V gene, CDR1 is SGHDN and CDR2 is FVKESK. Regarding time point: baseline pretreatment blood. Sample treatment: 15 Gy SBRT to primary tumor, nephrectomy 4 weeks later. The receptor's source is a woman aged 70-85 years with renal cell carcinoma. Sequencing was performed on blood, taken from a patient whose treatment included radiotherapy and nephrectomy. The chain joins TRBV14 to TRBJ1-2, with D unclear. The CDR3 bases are TGTGCCAGCAGCCAGTCCGCTAACTATGGCTACACCTTC. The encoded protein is CASSQSANYGYTF. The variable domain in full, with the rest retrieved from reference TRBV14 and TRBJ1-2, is EAGVTQFPSHSVIEKGQTVTLRCDPISGHDNLYWYRRVMGKEIKFLLHFVKESKQDESGMPNNRFLAERTGGTYSTLKVQPAELEDSGVYFCASSQSANYGYTFGSGTRLTVV.